The source of this T cell receptor (beta chain) is a study of T cells in women clearing cervical HPV infection (dated 2018 in TCRdb). For the study in its entirety: The cases were about two dozen women with histologically confirmed HPV16-related CIN3 or worse, and 2 of those women had invasive cancers. The controls were 25 or so women whose single incident HPV16 infection cleared within 12 months with no development of precancer or cancer. Blood from cases was collected at the visit at which the lesion was first identified, whereas blood from controls was collected once infection was no longer detected. Among cases, blood sampling came a median of approximately 150 days after lesion detection, with an interquartile range of about 80 to 220 days. Because only a few women had HLA typing data, the possibility that HLA type acted as a confounder could not be ruled out. The exploratory proof-of-principle case-control study was nested within the Guanacaste HPV Natural History Study in Costa Rica and compared TCR repertoires across cervical HPV16 outcomes. Cases and controls were matched on age within five years and on year of sample collection. A median age of approximately 31 years was observed in cases versus 38 to 45 in controls, and no significant differences in baseline characteristics were found. In the parent cohort, around 9,500 women aged 18 or older were enrolled in Guanacaste, Costa Rica, during 1993 to 1994 and were followed for more than 6 years. Five blinded duplicates per group were added as quality controls, giving around 60 samples: about 50 participants and 10 replicates. Points the paper makes about the study in general: Because the number of T cells per sample was unknown, the richness differences could reflect varying T-cell content rather than repertoire biology. Significantly higher TCR repertoire richness was observed in CIN3+ cases than in controls across sequencing depths, whereas no difference in evenness was found. By combining richness with V gene abundances, random forest classifiers separated cases from controls with an estimated AUC of roughly 0.84. Whether associations preceded infection or resulted from infection could not be shown with the cross-sectional design, and effector/memory subsets and HPV-specific T cells were not isolated. Cases had lower TRBV6-7 relative abundance than controls (approximately 0.11% versus 0.16%; Bonferroni P = 0.0008).

TCR beta CDR3 regions were amplified by multiplex PCR from an average of 1200 ng genomic DNA per sample using the immunoSEQ assay. The assay corrected primer bias using a complete synthetic TCR repertoire to establish an amplification baseline. The amplicons were sequenced using the Illumina platform. The authors' analysis ran thus. Sequences were error-corrected by clustering with frequency ratios and a modified nearest-neighbor algorithm, then analyzed in the immunoSEQ Analyzer with IMGT gene definitions. TCR richness and evenness were averaged over 20 rarefaction repeats at each rarefaction depth, excluding samples with fewer sequences than the depth. Relative abundances of V, D and J genes were compared between groups using Wilcoxon rank sum tests, with FDR correction applied. An intraclass correlation of around 96% for TCR richness and an average of about 73% across some 70 gene segments were obtained from the blinded duplicates. What TCRdb holds here is the immuneACCESS table cut down to in-frame rearrangements. Part of the clones is not present; checked against another copy, under half of the missing clones reflect an unresolved V gene, and the others are unexplained. That table gives V, J and clone size, and the DNA gave D and trimming. The sample's table covers about 30,000 clones. About 3.7% of the sample is taken by the ten largest.

Every participant had a single incident cervical HPV16 infection, and prevalent HPV16 infections were excluded. Cervical HPV DNA was detected with MY09/MY11 PCR, and genotyping was done by dot-blot hybridization. Approximately 15 mL of heparinized blood were centrifuged, and the buffy coat was aliquoted, frozen at -30°C, then stored at -80°C. QIAGEN kits were used to extract genomic DNA from buffy coat specimens. The germline V gene supplies CDR1 LGHNA and CDR2 YNFKEQ. The CDR3 runs 13 amino acids, cysteine and phenylalanine included. Part of the CDR3 DNA is given, 30 bases translated from base 1. V drops 0 bases and J drops 2 bases, leaving 4 bases in between. On this clone: Its antigen is unknown. Read sequence stops 3 residues before the CDR3 end, and the germline J gene provides the missing end.

The V and J genes are TRBV4-2 and TRBJ1-2, with no confidently assigned D gene. The material sequenced was blood buffy coat. The receptor was derived from a woman between 18 and 70 years old with a cervical HPV16 infection that either progressed to CIN3+ or cleared (not recorded which). Partial CDR3 DNA: TGTGCCAGCAGCCAAGACAGGAACTATGGC. Translated, it gives CASSQDRNYG. The CDR3 reads in full as CASSQDRNYGYTF.